The clone carrying this T cell receptor beta chain appeared a single time. Localized lung adenocarcinoma, a non-small cell lung cancer, affected the donors. TCRdb used MiXCR to reprocess the PCR reads, holding one entry per CDR3 protein. Among more than 9,000 distinct CDR3 sequences listed, less than 60% were seen once. These data are taken from a study of CD4 and CD8 cells across lung adenocarcinoma regions. This receptor was obtained from a female donor with lung adenocarcinoma. The CD4 and CD8 labels of this study may be unreliable. What was sequenced was CD8+ T cells from the margin of a lung tumor.

As DNA, the CDR3 is TGTGCCAGCAGTGACCGCACAGATACGCAGTATTTT. It encodes CASSDRTDTQYF. The J gene is TRBJ2-3, the V gene TRBV25-1; no clear D. This CDR3 region has 12 residues. Per the germline V gene, CDR1 is MGHDK and CDR2 is SYGVNS. Trimming took off 3 bases at V and 1 base at J, with 2 bases between the two ends.